These 32 T cell receptor beta chains were all obtained from the same sample, sequenced in a study of cytomegalovirus exposure and HLA in healthy donors. PCR was performed using 60 Vbeta and 13 Jbeta primers. The assay was immunoSEQ multiplex PCR, and TCRdb's table has in-frame clones only and misses some. This table holds some 110,000 clones, 75% to 85% found once. Sequences were obtained from PBMCs. The origin of the receptors is a woman aged 18-30 years in good health and CMV-seropositive.

The V call is TRBV6-6, the J call TRBJ1-2, with D maybe TRBD1 (5 bases). The CDR3 is 15 residues long. V gave up 0 bases and J gave up 3 bases, with 11 bases separating them. CDR1 MNHNY and CDR2 SVGAGI come from the germline V gene (reference sequence). The DNA for the CDR3 is TGTGCCAGCAGTTACTCCGAGGTACAGGACTATGGCTACACCTTC. Protein: CASSYSEVQDYGYTF.

The J gene is TRBJ2-3, the V gene TRBV10-3; 12 bases map to TRBD2. The CDR3 has 16 residues. The J segment lost 1 base and the V segment lost 5 bases, leaving 4 bases of the junction unmatched. Germline-derived CDR1 and CDR2 are ENHRY and SYGVKD. CDR3 nucleotides: TGTGCCATCAGTCTAGCGGGAGGGCCCGGCACAGATACGCAGTATTTT. It encodes CAISLAGGPGTDTQYF.

This clone appeared once. Given the absence of the conserved phenylalanine or tryptophan at the CDR3 end, a read error is likely. The chain is built from TRBV28 and TRBJ1-5; D gene uncertain. V was trimmed by 3 bases and J by 5 bases, leaving 11 bases between them. This CDR3 spans 14 amino acids. Germline V lookup: CDR1 MDHEN, CDR2 SYDVKM. The CDR3 bases are TGTGCCAGCAGTTTGCGACTCAGTGATCAGCCCCAGCATTTG. Translated, it gives CASSLRLSDQPQHL.

V and J are TRBV11-2 and TRBJ2-4; TRBD2 is a possible D gene (7 bases). Germline V lookup: CDR1 SGHAT, CDR2 FQNNGV. Deletions cut 4 bases from V and 4 bases from J, with 11 bases between. The CDR3 runs 14 residues. The chain's CDR3 is CASSSEGGKNIQYF. The CDR3 DNA follows: TGTGCCAGCAGCTCTGAGGGGGGGAAAAACATTCAGTACTTC.

CDR3 amino acids: CASRTATNTIYF. For the CDR3, the DNA is TGTGCCAGCAGGACAGCGACAAACACCATATATTTT. V and J are TRBV7-9 and TRBJ1-3; maybe TRBD1 (5 bases). There are 12 residues in the CDR3. Deletions cut 6 bases from V and 6 bases from J, with 9 bases between. Germline V lookup: CDR1 SEHNR, CDR2 FQNEAQ (reference sequence).

Only one count was recorded for this clone. The chain joins TRBV27 to TRBJ2-7; 10 nucleotides line up with TRBD1. The germline gives CDR1 MNHEY, CDR2 SMNVEV (reference sequence). This CDR3 is 16 amino acids long. Trimming at V came to 5 bases and at J to 2 bases, leaving 9 bases not matched to a gene. The CDR3 reads CASSPPPGQGPYEQYF. In DNA form, the CDR3 reads TGTGCCAGCAGTCCCCCACCGGGACAGGGGCCCTACGAGCAGTACTTC.

The V gene is TRBV5-1, the J gene TRBJ2-7; 8 bases align to TRBD2. The CDR3 extends over 15 amino acids. V lost 4 bases, J lost 1 base, and 7 bases stayed unmatched. Germline loops: CDR1 SGHRS, CDR2 YFSETQ. The CDR3 bases are TGCGCCAGCAGCCCGGGGGGGAGGGTATCCTACGAGCAGTACTTC. It codes for CASSPGGRVSYEQYF.

This chain connects TRBV7-2 to TRBJ2-3, with D possibly being TRBD2 (7 bases). The CDR3 has 12 residues. The germline V gene has CDR1 SGHTA and CDR2 FQGNSA. The ends were cut back, 4 bases at V and 7 bases at J, with 9 bases in the middle. The CDR3 protein is CASSSGGYTQYF. CDR3 in DNA: TGTGCCAGCAGCTCGGGGGGCTATACGCAGTATTTT.

The chain has TRBV6-5 and TRBJ1-4; TRBD1 might be the D (6 bases). Per germline, CDR1 MNHEY and CDR2 SVGAGI. CDR3 length: 13 amino acids. Deletions cut 6 bases from V and 8 bases from J, with 13 bases between. The CDR3: CASRNRVGEKLFF. CDR3 sequence (DNA): TGTGCCAGCAGGAACAGGGTTGGGGAAAAACTGTTTTTT.

The gene calls are TRBV12-5 and TRBJ2-7; D is uncertain. In germline, CDR1 is LGHNT, CDR2 FRNRAP. Trimming cost V 7 bases and J 1 base, with 8 bases left between them. The CDR3 spans 12 residues. The CDR3 here is CASEIISYEQYF. The CDR3 nucleotides read TGTGCTAGTGAAATTATTTCCTACGAGCAGTACTTC.

Written as DNA, the CDR3 is TGTGCCAGCAGCTTAGGGACAGGGGCGTCCGGGGAGCTGTTTTTT. This encodes CASSLGTGASGELFF. The chain couples TRBV7-6 to TRBJ2-2; 9 nucleotides line up with TRBD1. The CDR3 spans 15 residues. CDR1 and CDR2 (germline): SGHVS, FNYEAQ. Germline trimming cut 1 base from V and 6 bases from J; bases unmatched to any gene: 3.

Turning to this clone: The sample contains more than one DNA sequence encoding this CDR3. The chain recombines TRBV28 with TRBJ1-1, with D possibly matching TRBD1 (5 bases). The ends were cut back, 3 bases at V and 4 bases at J, with 12 bases in the middle. Germline V lookup: CDR1 MDHEN, CDR2 SYDVKM. This CDR3 comprises 14 residues. CDR3 DNA sequence: TGTGCCAGCAGTTTGGGGGGGATCGGCACTGAAGCTTTCTTT. Amino acids: CASSLGGIGTEAFF.

This rearrangement joins TRBV7-3 to TRBJ2-7, with D maybe TRBD2 (5 bases). The V and J ends lost 5 bases and 7 bases respectively, with 15 bases between them. Germline CDR1 SGHTA, CDR2 FQGTGA. This CDR3 spans 13 amino acids. The DNA for the CDR3 is TGTGCCAGCAGCCCGAAGGACTCGGAGGAGCAGTACTTC. Protein: CASSPKDSEEQYF.

The chain uses TRBV4-1 and TRBJ2-5, with 8 bases that match TRBD2. The trim removed 4 bases at V and 10 bases at J, leaving 2 bases unmatched. The CDR3 runs to 11 residues. The germline CDR1 and CDR2 sequences are MGHRA and YSYEKL. CDR3 DNA: TGCGCCAGCAGCCTGGCGGGAGGCCAGTACTTC. Protein product: CASSLAGGQYF.

The CDR3: CASSLLAGGPVHEQYF. CDR3 nucleotide sequence: TGCGCCAGCAGCTTGCTAGCGGGAGGGCCGGTCCACGAGCAGTACTTC. This chain joins TRBV5-1 and TRBJ2-7, with 12 bases matching TRBD2. CDR1 is SGHRS, CDR2 YFSETQ, per germline. The CDR3 sequence is 16 residues long. V lost 1 base, J lost 5 bases, and 7 bases stayed unmatched.

This rearrangement joins TRBV13 to TRBJ2-2; TRBD1 might be the D (6 bases). This CDR3 is 15 amino acids long. The V and J ends lost 3 bases and 5 bases respectively, with 13 bases between them. Germline loops: CDR1 PRHDT, CDR2 FYEKMQ (reference sequence). CDR3 residues: CASSLTGHPTGELFF. CDR3 nucleotide sequence: TGTGCCAGCAGCTTGACGGGACACCCTACCGGGGAGCTGTTTTTT.

V and J are TRBV5-1 and TRBJ2-5; TRBD1 might be the D (5 bases). V was clipped by 0 bases and J by 3 bases, with 6 bases between them. The germline CDR1 and CDR2 sequences are SGHRS and YFSETQ. The CDR3 runs to 13 residues. For the CDR3, the DNA is TGCGCCAGCAGCTTGGTCAGGGAAGAGACCCAGTACTTC. Protein product: CASSLVREETQYF. Complete variable domain (other parts from reference TRBV5-1 and TRBJ2-5): KAGVTQTPRYLIKTRGQQVTLSCSPISGHRSVSWYQQTPGQGLQFLFEYFSETQRNKGNFPGRFSGRQFSNSRSEMNVSTLELGDSALYLCASSLVREETQYFGPGTRLLVL.

This chain links TRBV5-6 with TRBJ2-5; the D gene is possibly TRBD1 (5 bases). The CDR3 sequence is 14 residues long. Trimming shortened V by 6 bases and J by 3 bases, and 15 bases separated the two germline ends. Germline lookup yields CDR1 SGHDT and CDR2 YYEEEE. CDR3 nucleotides: TGTGCCAGCATCCTGGGGCAGATCAAAGAGACCCAGTACTTC. This translates into CASILGQIKETQYF.

The CDR3 sequence: CASSPLGTLGGELFF. In nucleotides, the CDR3 is TGCGCCAGCAGCCCCCTTGGGACTTTGGGCGGGGAGCTGTTTTTT. The gene calls are TRBV4-1 and TRBJ2-2, with a weak D call TRBD2 (6 bases). Germline V gives CDR1 MGHRA, CDR2 YSYEKL. V dropped 4 bases and J dropped 7 bases, with 16 bases sitting between them. The CDR3 is 15 amino acids.

This rearrangement joins TRBV19 to TRBJ1-1, with 8 bases fitting TRBD1. After removal of 10 bases from V and 4 bases from J, the junction contained 11 bases not matched to a gene. The germline V gene has CDR1 LNHDA and CDR2 SQIVND (reference sequence). This CDR3 contains 14 residues. The DNA for the CDR3 is TGTGCCACCAGGACAGGGTTTAGGGGCACTGAAGCTTTCTTT. This gives the protein CATRTGFRGTEAFF.

The chain recombines TRBV5-1 with TRBJ2-3, with D uncertain. Per germline, CDR1 SGHRS and CDR2 YFSETQ. The CDR3 has 15 amino acids. Trimming left V 0 bases short and J 7 bases short, with 15 bases between. CDR3 in amino acids: CASSLGQVMPNTQYF. The CDR3 DNA follows: TGCGCCAGCAGCTTGGGGCAGGTAATGCCAAATACGCAGTATTTT.

This sequence joins TRBV6-5 and TRBJ1-2; perhaps TRBD1 as D (6 bases). Germline V gene data show CDR1 as MNHEY and CDR2 as SVGAGI. This CDR3 has 16 amino acids. V dropped 2 bases and J dropped 4 bases, with 17 bases sitting between them. The CDR3 region is CASSYPIRTDFYGYTF. CDR3 in DNA: TGTGCCAGCAGTTACCCCATAAGGACAGACTTCTATGGCTACACCTTC.

This clone was seen a handful of times. This rearrangement joins TRBV5-4 to TRBJ1-4; 8 bases agree with TRBD1. Germline CDR1 and CDR2: SGHNT and YYREEE (reference sequence). The CDR3 has 14 amino acids. V shed 4 bases and J 8 bases; nucleotides not matched to a gene: 7. CDR3 residues: CASSLGQGREKLFF. For the CDR3, the DNA is TGTGCCAGCAGCCTAGGACAGGGCCGGGAAAAACTGTTTTTT.

This rearrangement joins TRBV10-2 to TRBJ2-5, with TRBD1 matching over 10 bases. CDR1 is WSHSY and CDR2 is SAAADI in the germline V gene. The ends lost 4 bases at V and 5 bases at J; junction bases unmatched: 4. The CDR3 extends over 14 amino acids. The CDR3 protein is CASSATGGRETQYF. For the CDR3, the DNA is TGCGCCAGCAGTGCGACAGGGGGCCGGGAGACCCAGTACTTC.

As concerns this clone: The junction differs from germline at one of its ends, possibly a read error. The V gene is TRBV7-6, the J gene TRBJ1-3; 8 bases match TRBD1. The CDR3 is made up of 17 amino acids. The germline V gene encodes CDR1 SGHVS and CDR2 FNYEAQ. CDR3 in amino acids: CVSSSIGQGGYGNTIYF. CDR3 in DNA: TGTGTCAGCAGCTCGATCGGACAGGGTGGTTATGGAAACACCATATATTTT. Variable domain in full (rest from reference TRBV7-6 and TRBJ1-3): GAGVSQSPRYKVTKRGQDVALRCDPISGHVSLYWYRQALGQGPEFLTYFNYEAQQDKSGLPNDRFSAERPEGSISTLTIQRTEQRDSAMYRCVSSSIGQGGYGNTIYFGEGSWLTVV.

This chain links TRBV5-1 with TRBJ2-1, with 11 bases identical to TRBD2. The CDR3 runs 15 residues. V lost 0 bases, J lost 5 bases, and 1 base stayed unmatched. Germline CDR1 reads SGHRS; CDR2 reads YFSETQ. This CDR3 is CASSLVGLADNEQFF. CDR3 in DNA: TGCGCCAGCAGCTTGGTGGGACTAGCGGACAATGAGCAGTTCTTC.

This CDR3 reads CASSEDRDSNQPQHF. The CDR3 nucleotides read TGTGCCAGCAGTGAGGACAGGGATAGCAATCAGCCCCAGCATTTT. The chain links TRBV25-1 to TRBJ1-5; 8 bases line up with TRBD1. The V gene end was trimmed by 3 bases and the J gene end by 0 bases; junction bases not matched to a gene: 1. The CDR3 length is 15 residues. CDR1 MGHDK and CDR2 SYGVNS come from the germline V gene.

This sequence joins TRBV5-1 and TRBJ1-2, with TRBD1 as a possible D gene (6 bases). Per germline, CDR1 SGHRS and CDR2 YFSETQ. Trimming took 0 bases from V and 5 from J, leaving 14 bases between them. The CDR3 sequence is 15 residues long. This CDR3 is CASSLDSGAEYGYTF. The CDR3 DNA follows: TGCGCCAGCAGCTTGGATTCAGGGGCGGAGTATGGCTACACCTTC.

The rearrangement joins TRBV13 to TRBJ1-5; 9 bases are shared with TRBD1. The CDR3 length is 15 residues. J lost 7 bases, V lost 4 bases, and 8 bases had no gene match. Germline V gene lookup returns CDR1 PRHDT and CDR2 FYEKMQ (reference sequence). The CDR3 is CASSSDRGARQPQHF. The CDR3 DNA follows: TGTGCCAGCAGCTCAGACAGGGGGGCTCGACAGCCCCAGCATTTT.

The genes are TRBV28 and TRBJ2-7, with TRBD1 matching 9 bases. Looked up from germline, CDR1 is MDHEN and CDR2 is SYDVKM. The CDR3 loop spans 16 amino acids. J lost 7 bases, V lost 6 bases, and 16 bases had no gene match. Here the CDR3 reads CASSTGTGWPPGEQYF. In nucleotides, the CDR3 is TGTGCCAGCAGCACCGGGACAGGGTGGCCTCCGGGGGAGCAGTACTTC.

Written as DNA, the CDR3 is TGCGCCAGCAGCTTAGATCCGGAGTCCCGAGGCTACACCTTC. Translated: CASSLDPESRGYTF. This chain uses TRBV5-1 with TRBJ1-2; D remains ambiguous. Germline V CDR1 and CDR2: SGHRS, YFSETQ. This CDR3 has 14 residues. V was trimmed by 2 bases and J by 8 bases, leaving 16 bases between them. The whole variable domain, filled in from reference TRBV5-1 and TRBJ1-2, reads KAGVTQTPRYLIKTRGQQVTLSCSPISGHRSVSWYQQTPGQGLQFLFEYFSETQRNKGNFPGRFSGRQFSNSRSEMNVSTLELGDSALYLCASSLDPESRGYTFGSGTRLTVV.

The CDR3 region is CASAGGPRYEQYF. In DNA form, the CDR3 reads TGTGCCAGCGCAGGGGGCCCGCGCTACGAGCAGTACTTC. The rearrangement links TRBV19 to TRBJ2-7, with TRBD1 matching over 8 bases. Germline loops: CDR1 LNHDA, CDR2 SQIVND (reference sequence). The CDR3 contains 13 residues. The trim removed 9 bases at V and 3 bases at J, leaving 7 bases unmatched.